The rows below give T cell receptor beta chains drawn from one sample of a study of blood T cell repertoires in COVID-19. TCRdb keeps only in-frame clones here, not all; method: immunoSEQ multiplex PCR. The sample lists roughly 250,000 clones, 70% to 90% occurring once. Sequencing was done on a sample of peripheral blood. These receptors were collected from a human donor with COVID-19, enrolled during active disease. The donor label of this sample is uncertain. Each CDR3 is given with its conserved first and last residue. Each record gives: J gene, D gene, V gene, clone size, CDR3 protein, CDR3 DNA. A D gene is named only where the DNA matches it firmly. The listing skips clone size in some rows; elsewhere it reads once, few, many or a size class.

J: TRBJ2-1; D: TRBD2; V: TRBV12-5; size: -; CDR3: CASGPRLAGEYNEQFF; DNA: TGTGCTAGTGGTCCCCGACTAGCGGGAGAGTACAATGAGCAGTTCTTC
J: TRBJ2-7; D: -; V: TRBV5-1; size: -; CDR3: CASSPQTGQTSYEQYF; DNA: TGCGCCAGCAGCCCGCAGACAGGACAAACCTCCTACGAGCAGTACTTC
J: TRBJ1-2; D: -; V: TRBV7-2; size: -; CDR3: CASSNDRSYGYTF; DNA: TGTGCCAGCAGCAACGACAGAAGCTATGGCTACACCTTC
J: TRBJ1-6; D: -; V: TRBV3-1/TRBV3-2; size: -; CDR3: CASVAGNSPLHF; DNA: TGTGCCAGCGTGGCGGGAAATTCACCCCTCCACTTT
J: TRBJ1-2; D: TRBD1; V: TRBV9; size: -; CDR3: CASSSLVGTGDGYTF; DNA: TGTGCCAGCAGCTCCCTAGTGGGGACAGGGGATGGCTACACCTTC
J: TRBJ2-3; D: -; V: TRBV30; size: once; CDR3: CAWTVAATDTQYF; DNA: TGTGCCTGGACGGTAGCGGCCACAGATACGCAGTATTTT
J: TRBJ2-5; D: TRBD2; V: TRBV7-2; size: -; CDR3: CASSQGLGGETQYF; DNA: TGTGCCAGCAGCCAGGGACTAGGGGGGGAGACCCAGTACTTC
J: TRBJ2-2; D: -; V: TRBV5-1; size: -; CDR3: CASSLLQANTGELFF; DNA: TGCGCCAGCAGCTTGCTACAGGCAAACACCGGGGAGCTGTTTTTT
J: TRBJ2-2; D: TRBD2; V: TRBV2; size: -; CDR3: CASRRSGSRTGELFF; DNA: TGTGCCAGCAGGAGGAGCGGGAGTAGAACCGGGGAGCTGTTTTTT
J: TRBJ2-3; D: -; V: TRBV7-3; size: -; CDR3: CASSLGRYTDTQYF; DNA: TGTGCCAGCAGCTTGGGGCGCTACACAGATACGCAGTATTTT
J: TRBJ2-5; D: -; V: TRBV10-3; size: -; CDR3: CAISATGVGETQYF; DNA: TGTGCCATCAGTGCCACGGGAGTAGGAGAGACCCAGTACTTC
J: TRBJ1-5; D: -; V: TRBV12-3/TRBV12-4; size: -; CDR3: CASSSRGNQPQHF; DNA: TGTGCCAGCAGTTCCAGGGGCAATCAGCCCCAGCATTTT
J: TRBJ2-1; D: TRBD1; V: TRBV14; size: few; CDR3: CASSSGTGRWEQFF; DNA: TGTGCCAGCAGCTCCGGGACAGGCCGATGGGAGCAGTTCTTC
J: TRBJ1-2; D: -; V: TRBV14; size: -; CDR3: CASSQVLRGNYGYTF; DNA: TGTGCCAGCAGCCAAGTCTTAAGAGGGAACTATGGCTACACCTTC
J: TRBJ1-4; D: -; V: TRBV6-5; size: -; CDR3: CASSSLGRYGEKLFF; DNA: TGTGCCAGCAGTTCCCTGGGGAGATACGGTGAAAAACTGTTTTTT
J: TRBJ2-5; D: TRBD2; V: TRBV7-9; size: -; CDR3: CASSLGLAGDMETQYF; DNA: TGTGCCAGCAGCTTAGGCCTAGCGGGAGACATGGAGACCCAGTACTTC
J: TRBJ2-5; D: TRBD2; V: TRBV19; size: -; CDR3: CASSRGLAPATAETQYF; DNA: TGTGCCAGTAGCCGGGGACTAGCGCCTGCAACGGCGGAGACCCAGTACTTC
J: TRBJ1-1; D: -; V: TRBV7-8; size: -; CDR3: CASSLVSGTEAFF; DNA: TGTGCCAGCAGCTTAGTTTCGGGGACTGAAGCTTTCTTT
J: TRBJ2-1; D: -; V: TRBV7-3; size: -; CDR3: CASSPNGSPGEQFF; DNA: TGTGCCAGCAGCCCGAACGGGAGCCCGGGGGAGCAGTTCTTC
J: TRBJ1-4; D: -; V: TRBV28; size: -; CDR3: CASSFTSDRNEKLFF; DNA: TGTGCCAGCAGTTTTACATCAGACAGGAATGAAAAACTGTTTTTT
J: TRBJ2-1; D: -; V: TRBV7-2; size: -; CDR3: CASSPRGGMNPYNEQFF; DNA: TGTGCCAGCAGCCCCCGTGGCGGGATGAACCCCTACAATGAGCAGTTCTTC
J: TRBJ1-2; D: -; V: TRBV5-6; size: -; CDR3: CASSLGTLNYGYTF; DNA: TGTGCCAGCAGCTTGGGGACTCTCAACTATGGCTACACCTTC
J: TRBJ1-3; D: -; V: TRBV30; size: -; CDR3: CAWSVRGRSFGNTIYF; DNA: TGTGCCTGGAGTGTCCGCGGGCGCTCCTTTGGAAACACCATATATTTT
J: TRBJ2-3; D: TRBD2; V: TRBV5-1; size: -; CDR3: CASSPWTSGPTDTQYF; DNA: TGCGCCAGCAGCCCCTGGACTAGCGGCCCAACAGATACGCAGTATTTT
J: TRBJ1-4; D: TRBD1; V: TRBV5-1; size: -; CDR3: CASSLGQGLMDEKLFF; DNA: TGCGCCAGCAGCCTAGGACAGGGACTCATGGATGAAAAACTGTTTTTT
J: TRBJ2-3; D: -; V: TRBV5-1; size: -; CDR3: CASSPNAGTAGDTQYF; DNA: TGCGCCAGCAGCCCTAATGCCGGGACTGCCGGAGATACGCAGTATTTT
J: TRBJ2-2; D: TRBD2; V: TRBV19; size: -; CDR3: CASSMGLVTGELFF; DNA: TGTGCCAGTAGTATGGGACTAGTGACGGGGGAGCTGTTTTTT
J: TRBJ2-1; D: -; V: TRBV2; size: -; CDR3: CASSYEGRDWSSNEQFF; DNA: TGTGCCAGCAGTTATGAGGGCCGGGACTGGAGTTCCAATGAGCAGTTCTTC
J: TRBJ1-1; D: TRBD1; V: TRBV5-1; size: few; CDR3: CASSWAGTGEGTEAFF; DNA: TGCGCCAGCAGCTGGGCAGGGACAGGGGAGGGAACTGAAGCTTTCTTT
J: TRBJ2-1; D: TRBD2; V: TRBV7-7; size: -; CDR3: CASSLASGRGNEQFF; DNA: TGTGCTAGCAGCTTAGCTAGCGGGAGAGGAAATGAGCAGTTCTTC
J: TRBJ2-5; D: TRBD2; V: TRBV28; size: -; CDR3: CASATSAETQYF; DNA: TGTGCCAGCGCTACTAGCGCCGAGACCCAGTACTTC
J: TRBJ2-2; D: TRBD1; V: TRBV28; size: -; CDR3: CASSFAQGAAGELFF; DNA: TGTGCCAGCAGTTTCGCACAGGGGGCGGCCGGGGAGCTGTTTTTT
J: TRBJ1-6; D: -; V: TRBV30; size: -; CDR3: CAWRIKGDSPLHF; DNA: TGTGCCTGGAGGATTAAAGGGGATTCACCCCTCCACTTT
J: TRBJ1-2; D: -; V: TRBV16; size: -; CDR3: CASSQSDSRYGYTF; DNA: TGTGCCAGCAGCCAATCCGACAGCCGCTATGGCTACACCTTC
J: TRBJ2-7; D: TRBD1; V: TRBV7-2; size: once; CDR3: CASSLGGGLPYEQYF; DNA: TGTGCCAGCAGCTTAGGAGGGGGCCTCCCCTACGAGCAGTACTTC
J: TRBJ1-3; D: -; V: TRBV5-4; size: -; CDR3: CASSLGAGLSGNTIYF; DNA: TGTGCCAGCAGCTTGGGGGCGGGACTCTCTGGAAACACCATATATTTT
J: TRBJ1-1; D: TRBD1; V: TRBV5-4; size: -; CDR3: CASSGTVNTEAFF; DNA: TGTGCCAGCAGCGGGACAGTAAACACTGAAGCTTTCTTT
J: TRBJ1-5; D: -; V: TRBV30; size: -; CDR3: CAWSVQGFQPQHF; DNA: TGTGCCTGGAGTGTACAGGGTTTCCAGCCCCAGCATTTT
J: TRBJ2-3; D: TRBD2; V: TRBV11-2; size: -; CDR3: CASSFSGGRAQTDTQYF; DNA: TGTGCCAGCAGCTTTTCAGGCGGGAGGGCCCAGACAGATACGCAGTATTTT
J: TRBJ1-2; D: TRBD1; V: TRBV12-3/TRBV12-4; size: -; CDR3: CASSFGQGHYTF; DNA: TGTGCCAGCAGTTTCGGACAGGGACACTACACCTTC
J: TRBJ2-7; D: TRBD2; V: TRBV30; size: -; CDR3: CAWSVPLAGVAYEQYF; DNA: TGTGCCTGGAGTGTCCCCCTAGCGGGAGTAGCCTACGAGCAGTACTTC
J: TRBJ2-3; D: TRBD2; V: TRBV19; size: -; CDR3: CASTSGTSGRMDTQYF; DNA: TGTGCCAGTACCTCCGGGACTAGCGGGAGAATGGATACGCAGTATTTT
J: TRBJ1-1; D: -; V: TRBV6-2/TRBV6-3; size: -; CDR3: CASSYSRRGRSEAFF; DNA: TGTGCCAGCAGTTACTCGAGAAGGGGCAGGTCTGAAGCTTTCTTT
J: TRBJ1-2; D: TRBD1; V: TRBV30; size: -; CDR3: CAWSLTGGYGYTF; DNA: TGTGCCTGGAGCCTAACAGGGGGCTATGGCTACACCTTC
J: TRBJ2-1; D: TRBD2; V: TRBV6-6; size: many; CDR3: CASLGTSGWNEQFF; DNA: TGTGCCAGCTTAGGGACTAGCGGGTGGAATGAGCAGTTCTTC